A selection of T cell receptor beta chains follows, all from one sample in a study of OX40 agonist ivuxolimab in advanced cancers. Using immunoSEQ multiplex PCR, the repertoire was profiled, and TCRdb retains in-frame clones only, with some absent. This sample has 65,000 or so clones; about 80% occur once, and the top ten carry about 2%. The sequenced sample was CD4+ or CD8+ T cells sorted from blood, obtained in a trial of the OX40 agonist ivuxolimab. The source of these receptors is an adult with an advanced solid tumor such as melanoma, head and neck, liver or kidney cancer. Each CDR3 is given with its conserved first and last residue. D genes are given only for firm matches. A row's size may be missing; if present it is once, few, many or a size class.

D: TRBD1; size: .; V: TRBV6-5; J: TRBJ1-2; CDR3: CATRQGPYGYTF; DNA: TGTGCCACGAGACAGGGGCCCTATGGCTACACCTTC
D: TRBD1; size: few; V: TRBV7-2; J: TRBJ1-2; CDR3: CASSRRTGELEDGYTF; DNA: TGTGCCAGCAGCAGACGGACAGGGGAGTTAGAGGATGGCTACACCTTC
D: TRBD2; size: once; V: TRBV5-1; J: TRBJ2-5; CDR3: CASSLEGLAGETQYF; DNA: TGCGCCAGCAGCTTGGAAGGGCTAGCGGGAGAGACCCAGTACTTC
D: TRBD1; size: .; V: TRBV19; J: TRBJ2-5; CDR3: CASSRTGGGPQYF; DNA: TGTGCCAGTAGTCGGACAGGGGGAGGACCCCAGTACTTC
D: .; size: .; V: TRBV2; J: TRBJ1-1; CDR3: CASSDLGNTEAFF; DNA: TGTGCCAGCAGTGATTTGGGGAACACTGAAGCTTTCTTT
D: .; size: .; V: TRBV7-6; J: TRBJ1-3; CDR3: CASSLGGPGNTIYF; DNA: TGTGCCAGCAGCTTAGGGGGGCCTGGAAACACCATATATTTT
D: TRBD1; size: few; V: TRBV11-1; J: TRBJ2-7; CDR3: CASSFAGGGHEQYF; DNA: TGTGCCAGCAGCTTTGCAGGGGGCGGGCACGAGCAGTACTTC
D: TRBD1; size: .; V: TRBV6-5; J: TRBJ1-3; CDR3: CASSPGQGVNTIYF; DNA: TGTGCCAGCAGCCCGGGACAGGGAGTAAACACCATATATTTT
D: .; size: .; V: TRBV18; J: TRBJ2-5; CDR3: CASSPRTANNWETQYF; DNA: TGTGCCAGCTCACCGCGGACAGCCAATAACTGGGAGACCCAGTACTTC
D: TRBD2; size: .; V: TRBV6-4; J: TRBJ2-3; CDR3: CASSGRLAGVRDTQYF; DNA: TGTGCCAGCAGTGGCCGACTAGCGGGAGTTCGAGATACGCAGTATTTT
D: TRBD2; size: .; V: TRBV2; J: TRBJ2-5; CDR3: CASSRLAGQETQYF; DNA: TGTGCCAGCAGCAGACTAGCGGGGCAAGAGACCCAGTACTTC
D: TRBD2; size: once; V: TRBV11-3; J: TRBJ2-1; CDR3: CASRITGTNNEQFF; DNA: TGTGCCAGCAGGATTACCGGGACTAACAATGAGCAGTTCTTC